The entry that follows covers one T cell receptor (beta chain) sequence. The antigen remains undetermined. CDR1 and CDR2 (germline): SGHVS, FNYEAQ. Losses at the gene ends were 3 bases for V and 1 base for J; bases not matched to a gene: 8. The CDR3 is made up of 16 amino acids. This sample is drawn from a study of cytomegalovirus exposure and HLA in healthy donors. Broader study findings: A later analysis, which compared TCR beta chains of equal frequency, found the HLA-associated ones more clonally expanded. What a later analysis showed was that several of the most significant clusters appeared linked to common viral pathogens. With later analysis, a missense DCLRE1C variant became linked to TCR beta V- and J-gene trimming. Cytomegalovirus status was reportedly diagnosed by the classifier with high specificity and sensitivity.

PCR primers comprised 60 Vbeta and 13 Jbeta primers. This table comes from immunoSEQ multiplex PCR, and its TCRdb copy is limited to in-frame clones, with some not included. The table shows 100,000 to 150,000 clones, with just over 75% occurring only once. This clonotype originated in a woman in her forties or fifties in good health and CMV-seronegative. Sequencing was carried out using PBMCs. J is TRBJ2-7 and V is TRBV7-6; 8 bases agree with TRBD1. CDR3 sequence (DNA): TGTGCCAGCAGCTTCCAGTCAGGACAGGGATCCTACGAGCAGTACTTC. Protein: CASSFQSGQGSYEQYF.